This T cell receptor beta chain comes out of a study of blood T cell repertoires in COVID-19. Study-level information: Sources were T cells, B-cell-depleted T cells, or PBMCs; the material itself was cDNA or gDNA.

The table lists this clone with a few counts. Individuals aged roughly 18 to 95 years were recruited from 24 US areas. The recovered donors of Cohort 3 showed two negative PCRs, clearance, or symptom resolution. V shed 2 bases and J shed 8 bases, with 13 bases lying between them. This CDR3 has 15 amino acids. Germline CDR1 and CDR2: LGHDT and YNNKEL (reference sequence). Original data processing: Reference gene primer amplification gave nucleated cell count estimates. Clones were sequenced by immunoSEQ multiplex PCR, and TCRdb holds only the in-frame ones, with some missing. The V and J calls and clone size are taken from that table; D and trimming were inferred from the DNA. The sample has approximately 450,000 clones, 85% to 90% seen once.

The J gene is TRBJ1-6, the V gene TRBV3-1 (or the pseudogene TRBV3-2); a possible D gene is TRBD1 (6 bases). The receptor comes from a man younger than 45 who had recovered from COVID-19. The source material was PBMCs or T cells enriched from blood (not recorded which). CDR3 residues: CASSQTTGPYSPLHF. In nucleotides, the CDR3 is TGTGCCAGCAGCCAAACGACAGGCCCTTATTCACCCCTCCACTTT.